A selection of T cell receptor beta chains follows, all from one sample in a study of T cell repertoires in cytomegalovirus infection. One entry per CDR3 protein results from TCRdb running MiXCR on the reads. Among over 450,000 distinct CDR3 sequences listed, 11% were seen once. Sequences were obtained from PBMCs. These receptor sequences come from a human donor in good health (CMV status not recorded). Some clones in this sample may be carry-over from other donors' samples. Both conserved end residues are part of each CDR3. The order of the fields is V gene, clone size, J gene, D gene, CDR3 DNA, CDR3 protein. A D gene is named only where the DNA matches it firmly. A clone size is listed for some rows: how often the clone was seen (once, few, many), or a class if it is expanded.

>TRBV19|.|TRBJ2-1|.
TGTGCCAGTATGGGGGGGGCGGGAGCATCCTACAATGAGCAGTTCTTC
CASMGGAGASYNEQFF
>TRBV28|many|TRBJ2-7|.
TGTGCCAGCAGTTGGCCCGGCTACGAGCAGTACTTC
CASSWPGYEQYF
>TRBV19|many|TRBJ2-3|.
TGTGCCAGTAGTTCCCCCCGGGACTCCACAGATACGCAGTATTTT
CASSSPRDSTDTQYF
>TRBV27|many|TRBJ2-7|TRBD1
TGTGCCAGCAGTCCCCCCAGACAGGGTTTCTACGAGCAGTACTTC
CASSPPRQGFYEQYF
>TRBV6-1|many|TRBJ2-7|TRBD1
TGTGCCAGCAGTGAAGGGAAGGGGGCAGCTTACGAGCAGTACTTC
CASSEGKGAAYEQYF
>TRBV10-3|few|TRBJ2-1|TRBD2
TGTGCCATCAGTGAGTCGGCTAGCGGGGGGGCCAGTGAGCAGTTCTTC
CAISESASGGASEQFF
>TRBV4-1|few|TRBJ2-1|.
TGCGCCAGCAGCCAAGAAACGGGGCGGAATCATGGGGAGCAGTTCTTC
CASSQETGRNHGEQFF
>TRBV27|few|TRBJ2-7|TRBD2
TGTGCCACCCGGGGACTAGGGATGTACGAGCAGTACTTC
CATRGLGMYEQYF
>TRBV10-3|few|TRBJ2-7|TRBD2
TGTGCCATCAGTGAAAGCGGGGGCGAATCCTACGAGCAGTACTTC
CAISESGGESYEQYF
>TRBV12-3/TRBV12-4|many|TRBJ2-1|TRBD2
TGTGCCAGCAGTTCAGGGACTAGCGGGAGGTACAATGAGCAGTTCTTC
CASSSGTSGRYNEQFF
>TRBV7-8|many|TRBJ2-7|.
TGTGCCAGCAGCTTTACGGAAACCTACGAGCAGTACTTC
CASSFTETYEQYF
>TRBV7-2|many|TRBJ2-1|TRBD2
TGTGCCAGCAGCGCGGACATAGCGGGCTACAATGAGCAGTTCTTC
CASSADIAGYNEQFF
>TRBV7-2|many|TRBJ2-1|TRBD2
TGTGCCAGCAGCTTAGAAAGCGGGGTAGGTGAGCAGTTCTTC
CASSLESGVGEQFF
>TRBV6-1|many|TRBJ2-3|TRBD2
TGTGCCAGCAGGCCCTTGCGGGAGGGCACAGATACGCAGTATTTT
CASRPLREGTDTQYF
>TRBV28|.|TRBJ2-2|.
TGTGCCCTGGGGACTTCGAACACCGGGGAGCTGTTTTTT
CALGTSNTGELFF
>TRBV7-8|many|TRBJ1-5|.
TGTGCCAGCAGCCCGCGGTTGGGCAATCAGCCCCAGCATTTT
CASSPRLGNQPQHF
>TRBV6-5|many|TRBJ2-7|TRBD2
TGTGCCAGCAGTCTCGCCTCGGGACTAGCGGGTTCCTACGAGCAGTACTTC
CASSLASGLAGSYEQYF
>TRBV7-9|many|TRBJ2-1|TRBD2
TGTGCCAGCAGCTTACAACTAGCGGAGGGGAATGAGCAGTTCTTC
CASSLQLAEGNEQFF
>TRBV9|.|TRBJ2-1|TRBD2
TGTGCCAGCACCCCTAGCGGGAAAGGGGCCTACAATGAGCAGTTCTTC
CASTPSGKGAYNEQFF
>TRBV12-3/TRBV12-4|many|TRBJ1-3|.
TGTGCCAGCAGTTTAAAGGGGTCCGGAAACACCATATATTTT
CASSLKGSGNTIYF
>TRBV12-3/TRBV12-4|many|TRBJ1-1|.
TGTGCCAGCAGTTTCTCTGATTTGAACACTGAAGCTTTCTTT
CASSFSDLNTEAFF
>TRBV9|few|TRBJ2-4|.
TGTGCCAGCAGCGCGTCCCTTATTGACATTCAGTACTTC
CASSASLIDIQYF
>TRBV28|many|TRBJ1-5|.
TGTGCCAGTTGGTCCTCGGGGAATCAGCCCCAGCATTTT
CASWSSGNQPQHF
>TRBV19|.|TRBJ2-1|TRBD2
TGTGCCAGTAGTGAAGGACTAGCGGTGATCTCCTACAATGAGCAGTTCTTC
CASSEGLAVISYNEQFF
>TRBV12-3/TRBV12-4|.|TRBJ1-5|TRBD1
TGTGCCAGCAGTCCGACAGGGGGCCATCAGCCCCAGCATTTT
CASSPTGGHQPQHF
>TRBV7-8|many|TRBJ1-3|.
TGTGCCAGCAGCTTAGTTTTTTGGCGGAGCTCTGGAAACACCATATATTTT
CASSLVFWRSSGNTIYF
>TRBV3-1|.|TRBJ1-5|.
TGTGCCAGCAGCCAAGATTGGAGGGAGCAGCCCCAGCATTTT
CASSQDWREQPQHF
>TRBV7-3|many|TRBJ2-7|.
TGTGCCTGGAAGGCCGGGACAAGGGGCTACGAGCAGTACTTC
CAWKAGTRGYEQYF
>TRBV6-1|many|TRBJ2-3|.
TGTGCCAGCAGGATGACTGGCACAGATACGCAGTATTTT
CASRMTGTDTQYF
>TRBV7-2|many|TRBJ2-5|.
TGTGCCAGCAGCTTTCAGGGATTCCCAGAATTC
CASSFQGFPEF
>TRBV7-2|many|TRBJ2-1|TRBD2
TGTGCCAGCAGCCAAGAAGAAGCGGGATCCAATGAGCAGTTCTTC
CASSQEEAGSNEQFF
>TRBV7-9|many|TRBJ2-7|TRBD2
TGTGCCAGCAGCTACAGCGGGAGGATAAACGAGCAGTACTTC
CASSYSGRINEQYF
>TRBV7-3|many|TRBJ1-2|.
TGTGCCAGCAGCAAATCTGGACAGACATATGGCTACACCTTC
CASSKSGQTYGYTF
>TRBV10-3|many|TRBJ2-7|TRBD1
TGTGCCATCAGTGTGGGACAGGGTGGGTACGAGCAGTACTTC
CAISVGQGGYEQYF
>TRBV6-1|many|TRBJ2-2|.
TGTGCCGTCCGAGGGAGTAACACCGGGGAGCTGTTTTTT
CAVRGSNTGELFF
>TRBV19|few|TRBJ2-2|.
TGTGCCAGTAGTGACCGCCGGAAGAACACCGGGGAGCTGTTTTTT
CASSDRRKNTGELFF
>TRBV7-3|many|TRBJ2-2|TRBD1
TGTGCCAGCAGCTTAATGGGACAGGGGACCGGGGAGCTGTTTTTT
CASSLMGQGTGELFF
>TRBV19|.|TRBJ1-5|.
TGTGCCACCACGGGGAAGGGAGGCAATCAGCCCCAGCATTTT
CATTGKGGNQPQHF
>TRBV12-3/TRBV12-4|many|TRBJ1-2|.
TGTGCCAGCACCCCCGGGCATAACTATGGCTACACCTTC
CASTPGHNYGYTF
>TRBV12-3/TRBV12-4|many|TRBJ2-4|TRBD1
TGTGCCAGCAGTTGGACAGGCGACCCCAAAAACATTCAGTACTTC
CASSWTGDPKNIQYF
>TRBV20-1|.|TRBJ1-2|.
TGCAGTGCTCAGGGACGGGACGAGTGGAGCTACACCTTC
CSAQGRDEWSYTF
>TRBV6-1|few|TRBJ2-7|.
TGTGCCAGCAGTGTTGGCAGGGGCTACGAGCAGTACTTC
CASSVGRGYEQYF
>TRBV6-6|.|TRBJ1-1|.
TGTGCCAGCAGTATCCGGACGGAGGCGCCTGAAGCTTTCTTT
CASSIRTEAPEAFF
>TRBV7-2|many|TRBJ2-7|TRBD1
TGTGCCAGCAGCTCCCGTTTCGCAGGGGGTTCCTACGAGCAGTACTTC
CASSSRFAGGSYEQYF
>TRBV7-4|many|TRBJ2-3|TRBD2
TGTGCCAGCAGTAGCGGGAGGAGGACAGATACGCAGTATTTT
CASSSGRRTDTQYF
>TRBV20-1|few|TRBJ2-3|TRBD1
TGCAGTGCTAGAGATAGGGACAGGACGACAGATACGCAGTATTTT
CSARDRDRTTDTQYF
>TRBV28|many|TRBJ1-2|.
TGTGCCAGCAGTTCCTTTGGAACTTGGGGGGTGAGCTATGGCTACACCTTC
CASSSFGTWGVSYGYTF
>TRBV7-7|many|TRBJ2-1|.
TGTGCTAGCAGCTTTGAAGAGTTCAGTGAGCAGTTCTTC
CASSFEEFSEQFF
>TRBV11-1|many|TRBJ2-5|.
TGTGCCAGCACGAGGGGATATCAAGAGACCCAGTACTTC
CASTRGYQETQYF
>TRBV7-9|many|TRBJ1-1|.
TGTGCCAGCAGAGGGGCTTACACTGAAGCTTTCTTT
CASRGAYTEAFF
>TRBV7-8|many|TRBJ2-1|.
TGTGCCAGCAGCAGGGAACCCTACAATGAGCAGTTCTTC
CASSREPYNEQFF
>TRBV27|many|TRBJ1-5|.
TGTGCCAGCAGTCCCACCCTCAAACAGCCCCAGCATTTT
CASSPTLKQPQHF
>TRBV29-1|many|TRBJ2-7|.
TGCAGCGTGGATGGTGCAGGGGACGAGCAGTACTTC
CSVDGAGDEQYF
>TRBV28|many|TRBJ1-5|TRBD1
TGTGCCAGCCCCCCTCGACAGGGTGACCCCCTTAGCAATCAGCCCCAGCATTTT
CASPPRQGDPLSNQPQHF
>TRBV10-3|.|TRBJ1-2|TRBD1
TGTGCCATCAGTGGCCGGACAGGAAACAACCCTTATGGCTACACCTTC
CAISGRTGNNPYGYTF
>TRBV15|.|TRBJ1-5|.
TGTGCCACCAGTAGGGGTAGGGATAGCAATCAGCCCCAGCATTTT
CATSRGRDSNQPQHF
>TRBV11-2|many|TRBJ2-1|.
TGTGCCAGCAGCCCCGAGGGGTACAATGAGCAGTTCTTC
CASSPEGYNEQFF
>TRBV4-1|many|TRBJ2-1|TRBD2
TGCGCCAGCAGCCAAGGTAGCGGGACTATCGATTCCTACAATGAGCAGTTCTTC
CASSQGSGTIDSYNEQFF
>TRBV2|.|TRBJ1-5|.
TGTGCCACCTCACCCGAGCTTTATCAGCCCCAGCATTTT
CATSPELYQPQHF